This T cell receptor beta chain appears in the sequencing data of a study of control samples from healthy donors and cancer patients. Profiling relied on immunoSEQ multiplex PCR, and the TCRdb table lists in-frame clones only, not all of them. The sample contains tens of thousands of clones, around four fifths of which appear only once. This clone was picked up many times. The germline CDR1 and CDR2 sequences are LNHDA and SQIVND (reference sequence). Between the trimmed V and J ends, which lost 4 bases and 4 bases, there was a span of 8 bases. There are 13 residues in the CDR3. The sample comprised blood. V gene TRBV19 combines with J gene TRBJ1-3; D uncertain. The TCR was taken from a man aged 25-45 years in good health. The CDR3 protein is CASSTSGGNTIYF. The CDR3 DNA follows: TGTGCCAGTAGTACGTCAGGAGGAAACACCATATATTTT. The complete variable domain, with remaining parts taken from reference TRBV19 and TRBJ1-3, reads DGGITQSPKYLFRKEGQNVTLSCEQNLNHDAMYWYRQDPGQGLRLIYYSQIVNDFQKGDIAEGYSVSREKKESFPLTVTSAQKNPTAFYLCASSTSGGNTIYFGEGSWLTVV.